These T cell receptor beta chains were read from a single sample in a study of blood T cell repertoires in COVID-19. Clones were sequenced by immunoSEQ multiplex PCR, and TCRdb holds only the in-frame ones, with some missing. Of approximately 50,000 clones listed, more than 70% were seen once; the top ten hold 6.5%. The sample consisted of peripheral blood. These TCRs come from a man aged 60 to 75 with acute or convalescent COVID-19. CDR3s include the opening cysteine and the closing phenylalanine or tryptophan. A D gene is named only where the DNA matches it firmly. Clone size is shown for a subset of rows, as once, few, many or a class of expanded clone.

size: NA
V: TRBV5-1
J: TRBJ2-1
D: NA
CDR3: CASSFQGNEQFF
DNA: TGCGCCAGCAGTTTTCAGGGGAATGAGCAGTTCTTC

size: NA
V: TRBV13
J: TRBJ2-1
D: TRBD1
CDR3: CASSGQGHPSSYNEQFF
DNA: TGTGCCAGCAGCGGACAGGGGCACCCGAGCTCCTACAATGAGCAGTTCTTC

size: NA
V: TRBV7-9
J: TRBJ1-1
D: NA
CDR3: CASSPGRQDTEAFF
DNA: TGTGCCAGCAGCCCGGGGCGACAGGACACTGAAGCTTTCTTT

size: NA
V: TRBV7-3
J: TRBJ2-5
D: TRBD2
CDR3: CASSFSGNGLETQYF
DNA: TGTGCCAGCAGCTTTAGCGGGAACGGTCTTGAGACCCAGTACTTC

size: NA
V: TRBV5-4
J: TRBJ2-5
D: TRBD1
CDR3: CASSLLGQGTGKTQYF
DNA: TGTGCCAGCAGCTTGCTTGGACAGGGAACAGGAAAGACCCAGTACTTC

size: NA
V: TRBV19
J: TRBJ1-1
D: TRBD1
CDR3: CASSHRTGFGYTEAFF
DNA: TGTGCCAGTAGTCACCGGACAGGGTTCGGGTACACTGAAGCTTTCTTT

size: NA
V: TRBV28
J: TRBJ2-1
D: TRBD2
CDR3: CASKPPKGLAGGPNSYNEQFF
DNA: TGTGCCAGCAAACCCCCTAAGGGACTAGCGGGAGGGCCCAACTCCTACAATGAGCAGTTCTTC

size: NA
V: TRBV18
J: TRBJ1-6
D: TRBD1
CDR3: CASSPEGQGTPLHF
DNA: TGTGCCAGCTCACCAGAGGGACAGGGTACACCCCTCCACTTT

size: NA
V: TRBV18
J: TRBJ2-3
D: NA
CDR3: CASSPSSPEADTQYF
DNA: TGTGCCAGCTCACCATCTAGCCCGGAGGCAGATACGCAGTATTTT

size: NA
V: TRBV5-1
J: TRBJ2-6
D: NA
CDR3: CASSLGASGANVLTF
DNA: TGCGCCAGCAGCTTGGGGGCCTCTGGGGCCAACGTCCTGACTTTC

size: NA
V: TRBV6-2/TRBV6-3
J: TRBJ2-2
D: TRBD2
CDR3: CASSYYGGSGSGELFF
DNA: TGTGCCAGCAGTTACTATGGCGGGAGTGGGTCCGGGGAGCTGTTTTTT

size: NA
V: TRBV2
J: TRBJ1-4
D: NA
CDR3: CASSPYRDNHEKLFF
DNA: TGTGCCAGCAGTCCTTACCGGGACAATCATGAAAAACTGTTTTTT

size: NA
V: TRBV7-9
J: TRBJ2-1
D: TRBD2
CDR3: CASSQQREGHGNEQFF
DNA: TGTGCCAGCAGCCAGCAGCGGGAGGGCCACGGAAATGAGCAGTTCTTC

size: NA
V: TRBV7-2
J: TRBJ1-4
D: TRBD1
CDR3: CASSYRWGTVTEKLFF
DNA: TGTGCCAGCAGCTATAGGTGGGGGACAGTTACTGAAAAACTGTTTTTT

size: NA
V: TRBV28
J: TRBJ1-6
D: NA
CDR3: CASSLPGGLTPLHF
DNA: TGTGCCAGCAGTTTACCGGGGGGCCTAACACCCCTCCACTTT

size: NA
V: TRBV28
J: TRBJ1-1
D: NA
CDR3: CASRAIANTEAFF
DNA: TGTGCCAGCAGGGCCATCGCAAACACTGAAGCTTTCTTT

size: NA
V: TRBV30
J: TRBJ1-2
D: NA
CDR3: CAWFGRVGGYTF
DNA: TGTGCCTGGTTCGGGAGGGTTGGTGGCTACACCTTC

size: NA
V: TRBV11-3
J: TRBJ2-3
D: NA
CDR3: CASSFGVTSTDTQYF
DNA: TGTGCCAGCAGCTTCGGGGTTACTAGCACAGATACGCAGTATTTT

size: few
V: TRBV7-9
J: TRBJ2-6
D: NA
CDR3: CASSSAVSTSGANVLTF
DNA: TGTGCCAGCAGCTCGGCGGTATCGACCTCTGGGGCCAACGTCCTGACTTTC

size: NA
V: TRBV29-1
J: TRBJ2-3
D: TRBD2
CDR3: CSVSSSGSTDTQYF
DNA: TGCAGCGTTTCTTCTAGCGGGAGTACAGATACGCAGTATTTT

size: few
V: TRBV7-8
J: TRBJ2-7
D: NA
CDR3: CASSLVIGGTYEQYF
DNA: TGTGCCAGCAGCTTAGTCATCGGCGGAACCTACGAGCAGTACTTC

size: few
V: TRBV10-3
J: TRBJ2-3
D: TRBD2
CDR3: CAISPGLASTDTQYF
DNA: TGTGCCATCAGCCCGGGACTAGCTAGCACAGATACGCAGTATTTT

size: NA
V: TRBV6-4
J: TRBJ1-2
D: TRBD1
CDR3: CASRGQGASRGYTF
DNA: TGTGCCAGCAGGGGACAGGGGGCGTCCCGTGGCTACACCTTC

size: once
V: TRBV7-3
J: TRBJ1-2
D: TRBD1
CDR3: CASSGGRDSGYGYTF
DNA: TGTGCCAGCAGCGGGGGGCGGGACAGCGGGTATGGCTACACCTTC

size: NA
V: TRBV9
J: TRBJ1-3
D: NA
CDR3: CASSVPGHTGNTIYF
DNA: TGTGCCAGCAGCGTTCCGGGACACACTGGAAACACCATATATTTT

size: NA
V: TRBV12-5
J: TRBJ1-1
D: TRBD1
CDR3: CASGRGRTEAFF
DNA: TGTGCTAGTGGAAGGGGGCGGACTGAAGCTTTCTTT

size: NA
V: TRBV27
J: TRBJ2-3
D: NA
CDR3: CASSDPWASTDTQYF
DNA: TGTGCCAGCAGTGACCCCTGGGCTAGCACAGATACGCAGTATTTT

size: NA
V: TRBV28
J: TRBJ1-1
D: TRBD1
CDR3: CASSPTGTVNTEAFF
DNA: TGTGCCAGCAGCCCAACCGGGACAGTGAACACTGAAGCTTTCTTT